This T cell receptor beta chain was sequenced for a study of T-cell reconstitution after alpha-beta-depleted transplantation in children. The table lists this clonotype with many counts. Its matching antigen is unknown. Study results and caveats: Reportedly, only several hundred clones from non-depleted graft cells drove alpha-beta T-cell counts at about two months. It was surviving recipient T cells and thymic progenitors that gave some patients high TCRbeta diversity at day 60. A year had passed since transplant, and T-cell counts and diversity by then came mostly from newly produced T cells.

Preparation of the TCRbeta library involved a method that used unique molecular identifiers. TCRdb processed the PCR reads anew with MiXCR; each CDR3 protein has one entry. The data show hundreds of thousands of distinct CDR3 sequences, 10% to 15% seen once. Germline V gene lookup returns CDR1 MDHEN and CDR2 SYDVKM. V lost 5 bases and J lost 7, with 11 bases in between. This CDR3 has 12 amino acids. Sequences were derived from PBMCs, mostly from graft donor cells, sampled 360 days after TCRalphabeta/CD19-depleted stem cell transplant. J is TRBJ1-2 and V is TRBV28; D gene unclear. The origin of this receptor is a male patient younger than 18 who had a stem cell transplant for acute myeloid leukemia, so the T cells may come from the graft donor. This CDR3 is CASSKSRRGYTF. In DNA form, the CDR3 reads TGTGCCAGCAGTAAGAGCAGGCGTGGCTACACCTTC.